The T cell receptor beta chain described here comes from a study of T cell repertoires in cytomegalovirus infection. TCRdb independently ran MiXCR on the reads; one entry per CDR3 protein. This table holds 550,000 to 700,000 distinct CDR3 sequences, roughly 43% found once. The germline CDR1 and CDR2 sequences are SGHVS and FQNEAQ. Trimming shortened V by 5 bases and J by 3 bases, and 13 bases separated the two germline ends. The CDR3 spans 14 residues. In this sample, this clonotype turned up a few times. Its specificity is not known. The chain uses TRBV7-8 and TRBJ1-2, with unresolved D. The sample in question was cultured PBMCs, obtained from culture after CMV antigen stimulation. This clonotype originated in a human donor in good health (CMV status not recorded). Some clones in this sample may be carry-over from other donors' samples. CDR3 bases: TGTGCCAGCAGCCTCTCGGGTCGTGACTATGGCTACACCTTC. Its translation is CASSLSGRDYGYTF.